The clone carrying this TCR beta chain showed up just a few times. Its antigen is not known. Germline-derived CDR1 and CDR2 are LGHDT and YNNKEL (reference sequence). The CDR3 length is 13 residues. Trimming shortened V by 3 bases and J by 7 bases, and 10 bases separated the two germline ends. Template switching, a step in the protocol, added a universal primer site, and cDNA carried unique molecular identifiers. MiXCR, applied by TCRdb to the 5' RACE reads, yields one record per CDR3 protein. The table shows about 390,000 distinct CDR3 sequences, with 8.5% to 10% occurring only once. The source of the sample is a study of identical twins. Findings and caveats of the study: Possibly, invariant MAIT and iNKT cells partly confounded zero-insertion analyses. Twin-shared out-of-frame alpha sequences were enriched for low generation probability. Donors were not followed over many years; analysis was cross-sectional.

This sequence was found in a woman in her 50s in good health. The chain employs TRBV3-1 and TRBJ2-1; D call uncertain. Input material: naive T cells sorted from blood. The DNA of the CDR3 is TGTGCCAGCAGCCACCCAAACGAGAATGAGCAGTTCTTC. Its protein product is CASSHPNENEQFF.